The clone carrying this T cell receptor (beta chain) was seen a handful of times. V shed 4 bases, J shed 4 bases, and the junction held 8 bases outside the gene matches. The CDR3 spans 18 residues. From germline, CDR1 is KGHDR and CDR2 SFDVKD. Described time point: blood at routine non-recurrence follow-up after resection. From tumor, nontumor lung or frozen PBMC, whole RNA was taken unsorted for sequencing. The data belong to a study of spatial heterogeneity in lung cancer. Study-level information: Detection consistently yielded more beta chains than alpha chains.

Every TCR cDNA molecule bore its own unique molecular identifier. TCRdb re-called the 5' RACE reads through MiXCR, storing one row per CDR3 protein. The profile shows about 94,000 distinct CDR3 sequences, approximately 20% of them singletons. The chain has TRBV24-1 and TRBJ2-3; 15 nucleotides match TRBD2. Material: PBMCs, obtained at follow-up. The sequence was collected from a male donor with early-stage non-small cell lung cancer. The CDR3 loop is CATSDPGLAGGPPDTQYF. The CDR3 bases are TGTGCCACCAGTGACCCGGGACTAGCGGGAGGACCACCAGATACGCAGTATTTT.